These T cell receptor beta chains were read from a single sample in a study of cytomegalovirus exposure and HLA in healthy donors. Only in-frame clones appear in the TCRdb table, and some are missing; sequencing was by immunoSEQ multiplex PCR. The profile shows roughly 120,000 clones, approximately 80% of them singletons. Sequenced: PBMCs. The receptors were sampled from a human donor in good health. Both conserved end residues are part of each CDR3. The D gene is left open where the match is weak. Not all rows give a size; the values are once, few, many and, for expanded clones, a class.

V,size,D,J,DNA,CDR3
TRBV19,NA,TRBD1,TRBJ1-1,TGTGCCAGTACGGGACAGGGGGTCGACACTGAAGCTTTCTTT,CASTGQGVDTEAFF
TRBV18,NA,NA,TRBJ1-5,TGTGCCAGCTCAACTGACTATAGCAATCAGCCCCAGCATTTT,CASSTDYSNQPQHF
TRBV2,NA,NA,TRBJ2-5,TGTGCCAGCAGTGAAAAAGGCGGGCGTTCGGAGACCCAGTACTTC,CASSEKGGRSETQYF
TRBV11-3,NA,NA,TRBJ2-7,TGTGCCAGCAGCTCTCGGTATAGCCCCTACGAGCAGTACTTC,CASSSRYSPYEQYF
TRBV4-2,NA,TRBD2,TRBJ2-7,TGTGCCAGCAGCCTTGATAGCGGGATCTCCTACGAGCAGTACTTC,CASSLDSGISYEQYF
TRBV5-1,NA,NA,TRBJ2-7,TGCGCCAGCAGCTTTACAGGGTACGAGCAGTACTTC,CASSFTGYEQYF
TRBV5-1,few,NA,TRBJ2-3,TGCGCCAGCAGCGGGGGACTCCTTTCCCCCACAGATACGCAGTATTTT,CASSGGLLSPTDTQYF
TRBV5-1,NA,TRBD2,TRBJ2-7,TGCGCCAGCAGGGGTCCGGGACTAGCGGGAGACGAGCAGTACTTC,CASRGPGLAGDEQYF
TRBV7-9,NA,TRBD2,TRBJ2-1,TGTGCCAGTAGCTCCCCCCGTAAGATAGCGGGTTACAATGAGCAGTTCTTC,CASSSPRKIAGYNEQFF
TRBV28,NA,TRBD2,TRBJ2-1,TGTGCCAGCAGCCCCCGCGGGACTAGCGGCGCCTACAATGAGCAGTTCTTC,CASSPRGTSGAYNEQFF
TRBV7-2,NA,TRBD1,TRBJ2-7,TGTGCCAGCAGCTCCGCTGACAGGGGAATCCACGAGCAGTACTTC,CASSSADRGIHEQYF
TRBV27,NA,NA,TRBJ1-1,TGTGCCAGCAGTTGGGGTGGGGGGTCAGCTTTCTTT,CASSWGGGSAFF
TRBV4-1,NA,NA,TRBJ2-1,TGCGCCAGCAGCCAAGGGCGGGTGAGCTACAATGAGCAGTTCTTC,CASSQGRVSYNEQFF
TRBV6-1,NA,NA,TRBJ1-5,TGTGCCAGCATCCCAACAGGTTTCGAACAGCCCCAGCATTTT,CASIPTGFEQPQHF
TRBV28,NA,TRBD1,TRBJ2-1,TGTGCCAGCAGCCTACCGGGACAGGGGGCGAATGAGCAGTTCTTC,CASSLPGQGANEQFF
TRBV28,NA,TRBD2,TRBJ2-2,TGTGCCAGCAGTTTATGGACTAGCGGCCCTCTGGGCGGGGAGCTGTTTTTT,CASSLWTSGPLGGELFF
TRBV7-2,NA,TRBD2,TRBJ2-1,TGTGCCAGCAGCTTAGTTGCGGGAGGGCCCTATGAGCAGTTCTTC,CASSLVAGGPYEQFF
TRBV28,NA,NA,TRBJ1-1,TGTGCCAGCACGAGGGGGGGGAAGACTGAAGCTTTCTTT,CASTRGGKTEAFF
TRBV20-1,NA,NA,TRBJ1-5,TGCAGTGCTAGACAGGGTCAGCCCCAGCATTTT,CSARQGQPQHF
TRBV27,NA,NA,TRBJ2-7,TGTGCCAGCAGTTCTCGACTAGTTCTACCCTACGAGCAGTACTTC,CASSSRLVLPYEQYF
TRBV4-1,NA,NA,TRBJ1-5,TGCGCCAGCAGCCAAGATTCGGGTCAGCCCCAGCATTTT,CASSQDSGQPQHF
TRBV2,NA,NA,TRBJ1-6,TGTGCCAGCTCCTACTGGAGTCTCAATTCACCCCTCCACTTT,CASSYWSLNSPLHF
TRBV7-9,NA,TRBD1,TRBJ2-5,TGTTCCAGCAGCCGGACAGGCACAACCCGGGAGACCCAGTACTTC,CSSSRTGTTRETQYF
TRBV13,NA,TRBD1,TRBJ2-7,TGTGCCAGCAGCCGAACCGGGACAGGGTTGGAACAGTACTTC,CASSRTGTGLEQYF
TRBV6-5,once,NA,TRBJ1-1,TGTGCCAGCAGTCTAGGGGGAATAACTGAAGCTTTCTTT,CASSLGGITEAFF
TRBV5-3,NA,TRBD2,TRBJ2-7,TGTGCCAGAAGCTGGACTAGCGGGCTTGTCAGCTCCTACGAGCAGTACTTC,CARSWTSGLVSSYEQYF
TRBV27,few,TRBD2,TRBJ2-1,TGTGCCAGTAAAACCGGGACTAGCGGGATCAGCTCCTACAATGAGCAGTTCTTC,CASKTGTSGISSYNEQFF
TRBV28,NA,TRBD1,TRBJ2-1,TGTGCCAGCACTCCCACAGGGGTGGATTATGAGCAGTTCTTC,CASTPTGVDYEQFF
TRBV10-3,NA,TRBD1,TRBJ1-2,TGTGCCATCAGACCACAGGGGGCTGTACACTATGGCTACACCTTC,CAIRPQGAVHYGYTF
TRBV2,NA,NA,TRBJ2-5,TGTGCCAGCACTGGACACTCACAAGAGACCCAGTACTTC,CASTGHSQETQYF
TRBV18,NA,NA,TRBJ2-5,TGTGCCAGCTCCCCTCCCGCGGTGGGGGGGACCCAGTACTTC,CASSPPAVGGTQYF
TRBV29-1,once,NA,TRBJ2-5,TGCAGCGTAGGACAGAGCCTTACCCAGTACTTC,CSVGQSLTQYF
TRBV14,NA,NA,TRBJ1-1,TGTGCCAGCAGCCAACTTATACTAGGGACTGAAGCTTTCTTT,CASSQLILGTEAFF
TRBV9,NA,NA,TRBJ2-7,TGTGCCAGCAGCGTAGGAGATTGGGCACCCTACGAGCAGTACTTC,CASSVGDWAPYEQYF
TRBV30,NA,TRBD1,TRBJ1-1,TGTGCCCGGAGCGACAGGGCCACTAACACTGAAGCTTTCTTT,CARSDRATNTEAFF
TRBV21-1,NA,NA,TRBJ1-1,TGTGCCAGCAGCAAAGCGCGAAGGCAGGGCCGGACTGAAGCTTTCTTT,CASSKARRQGRTEAFF
TRBV11-2,NA,TRBD2,TRBJ2-1,TGTGCCAGCAGCTTAGGGACTAGCGGGAGGTTCTACAATGAGCAGTTCTTC,CASSLGTSGRFYNEQFF
TRBV6-1,once,NA,TRBJ2-5,TGTGCCAGCAGATCCCTAGCGCAAGGAGAGACCCAGTACTTC,CASRSLAQGETQYF
TRBV29-1,NA,NA,TRBJ1-1,TGCAGCGTTGTCCCAGGTACTGAAGCTTTCTTT,CSVVPGTEAFF
TRBV5-4,NA,TRBD1,TRBJ1-2,TGTGCCAGCAGCGGGAGACAGGGAGACTATGGCTACACCTTC,CASSGRQGDYGYTF
TRBV19,NA,TRBD1,TRBJ1-1,TGTGCCAGTAGAGAGACAGGGGGCTTCGCTGAAGCTTTCTTT,CASRETGGFAEAFF
TRBV30,NA,NA,TRBJ1-1,TGTGCCTGGACTTCCGGATGGGGGGAAGGGGTGAGGACTGAAGCTTTCTTT,CAWTSGWGEGVRTEAFF
TRBV11-2,once,TRBD1,TRBJ2-7,TGTGCCAGCAGCTCCTCGGGACAGGCCTACGAGCAGTACTTC,CASSSSGQAYEQYF
TRBV11-3,NA,TRBD1,TRBJ2-7,TGTGCCAGCAGCCCCGGTGGACAGGGCTACGAGCAGTACTTC,CASSPGGQGYEQYF
TRBV6-5,once,NA,TRBJ1-6,TGTGCCAGCAGTTACGCTTTAGGAGCTCGTAATTCACCCCTCCACTTT,CASSYALGARNSPLHF
TRBV10-3,NA,NA,TRBJ1-1,TGTGCCATCAGCTGGACAGAGCAGAACACTGAAGCTTTCTTT,CAISWTEQNTEAFF
TRBV7-6,NA,TRBD1,TRBJ2-3,TGTGCCAGCAGCTCGGTCCGGGACAGGCCCACAGATACGCAGTATTTT,CASSSVRDRPTDTQYF
TRBV10-3,once,TRBD1,TRBJ1-5,TGTGCCATTACAGGGGAGAGCAATCAGCCCCAGCATTTT,CAITGESNQPQHF
TRBV18,NA,TRBD2,TRBJ2-7,TGTGCCAGCTCACTTAGTGCTAGCGGGAGTGACGAGCAGTACTTC,CASSLSASGSDEQYF
TRBV5-4,NA,NA,TRBJ2-1,TGTGCCAGCAGCTTCTGGACATCCAACAATGAGCAGTTCTTC,CASSFWTSNNEQFF
TRBV6-5,NA,NA,TRBJ1-1,TGTGCCAGCAGTTACTCGTCCGGGACAACTGAAGCTTTCTTT,CASSYSSGTTEAFF
TRBV28,NA,NA,TRBJ1-5,TGTGCCAGCAGCGACCCCAGGGGATATCAGCCCCAGCATTTT,CASSDPRGYQPQHF
TRBV28,NA,TRBD2,TRBJ2-1,TGTGCCAGCAGTCCACTAGCGAACAATGAGCAGTTCTTC,CASSPLANNEQFF
TRBV28,NA,TRBD1,TRBJ1-6,TGTGCCAGCAGTCCGGGACAGAGAAACTCACCCCTCCACTTT,CASSPGQRNSPLHF
TRBV18,NA,NA,TRBJ2-1,TGTGCCAGCTCAAGCATTAATGAGCAGTTCTTC,CASSSINEQFF
TRBV7-7,NA,TRBD1,TRBJ2-5,TGTGCCAGCAGCTCCGGGACAGCACAAGAGACCCAGTACTTC,CASSSGTAQETQYF
TRBV28,NA,TRBD1,TRBJ2-7,TGTGCCAGCAGTCTCGGACAGGCCGACTACGAGCAGTACTTC,CASSLGQADYEQYF
TRBV6-5,NA,TRBD1,TRBJ1-4,TGTGCCAGCAGTAACAGGGGAACTAATGAAAAACTGTTTTTT,CASSNRGTNEKLFF
TRBV19,NA,TRBD2,TRBJ2-7,TGTGCCAGTAGATCCCACACGGGGGGGACCTACGAGCAGTACTTC,CASRSHTGGTYEQYF